This TCR beta chain was found in a study of technical replicates of blood from a few donors. Clones were sequenced by immunoSEQ multiplex PCR, and TCRdb holds only the in-frame ones, with some missing. The sample has 80,000 to 100,000 clones; nearly 97% are singletons. This clone occurred once. This CDR3 contains 12 residues. With 4 bases removed from V and 3 bases from J, the gap between germline ends came to 3 bases. Looked up from germline, CDR1 is SGHTA and CDR2 is FQGNSA. The TCR sequence derives from a human donor in good health. This chain links TRBV7-2 with TRBJ2-2; no reliable D call. The specimen sequenced was T cells isolated from PBMCs. As DNA, the CDR3 is TGTGCCAGCAGCTACTACACCGGGGAGCTGTTTTTT. Residues: CASSYYTGELFF.